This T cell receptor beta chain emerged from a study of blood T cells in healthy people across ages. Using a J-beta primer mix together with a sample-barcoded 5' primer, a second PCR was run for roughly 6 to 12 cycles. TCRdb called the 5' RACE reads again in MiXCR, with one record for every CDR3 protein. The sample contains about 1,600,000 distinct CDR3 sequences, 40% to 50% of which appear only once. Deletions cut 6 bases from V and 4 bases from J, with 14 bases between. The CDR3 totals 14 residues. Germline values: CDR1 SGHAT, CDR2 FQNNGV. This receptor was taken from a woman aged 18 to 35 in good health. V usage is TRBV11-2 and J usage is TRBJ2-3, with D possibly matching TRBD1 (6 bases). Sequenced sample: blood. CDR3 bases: TGTGCCAGCAGTTTCGCCCCAGGGGCAGATACGCAGTATTTT. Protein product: CASSFAPGADTQYF.